This is a list of T cell receptor beta chains from one sample in a study of blood T cell repertoires in COVID-19. Sequencing was performed with immunoSEQ multiplex PCR; in TCRdb, only in-frame clones are kept and a portion is missing. The table has a few hundred thousand clones, about 86% seen once. The sample taken for sequencing was PBMCs or T cells enriched from blood (not recorded which). These TCRs come from a woman in her 50s who had recovered from COVID-19. The CDR3 runs from the conserved cysteine through the conserved F or W.

>TRBV9|TRBJ1-1
CASSAGQGPGTEAFF
>TRBV5-8|TRBJ1-3
CASSLLSSGNTIYF
>TRBV13|TRBJ1-2
CASKQTDSYGYTF
>TRBV7-2|TRBJ2-1
CASSPSGGTHNEQFF
>TRBV5-1|TRBJ2-4
CASSPGTSGGVAKNIQYF
>TRBV2|TRBJ2-1
CASTPSGKQFF
>TRBV19|TRBJ2-3
CASSIWGGADTQYF
>TRBV25-1|TRBJ1-1
CASSEGYTEAFF
>TRBV18|TRBJ1-2
CASSPPLDRNYGYTF
>TRBV7-2|TRBJ1-2
CASSSGLGRGDYGYTF
>TRBV2|TRBJ2-1
CASRPRLAGGNEQFF
>TRBV7-6|TRBJ1-6
CASSRQGRGNSPLHF
>TRBV11-2|TRBJ1-1
CASSSPGSTEAFF
>TRBV19|TRBJ2-2
CASSTSWGAGELFF
>TRBV30|TRBJ2-7
CAWSLAYEQYF
>TRBV19|TRBJ2-3
CASSITRDTDTQYF
>TRBV5-5|TRBJ1-1
CASSWGQGNTEAFF
>TRBV4-3|TRBJ1-3
CASSQGTGSGNTIYF
>TRBV4-1|TRBJ1-1
CASSQADRGLDTEAFF
>TRBV27|TRBJ1-1
CASSFQVGNTEAFF
>TRBV5-1|TRBJ2-1
CASSLVGQRGDLYNEQFF
>TRBV6-5|TRBJ1-2
CAGRESNYGYTF
>TRBV19|TRBJ2-3
CASGWTDSDTQYF
>TRBV5-5|TRBJ2-5
CASSPGTGQETQYF
>TRBV12-3/TRBV12-4|TRBJ1-2
CASRRGTGAGYTF
>TRBV12-3/TRBV12-4|TRBJ1-2
CASSKDRAHGYTF
>TRBV25-1|TRBJ1-4
CASRQTGQNEKLFF
>TRBV7-3|TRBJ1-5
CASSPVGGDYSNQPQHF
>TRBV4-3|TRBJ2-2
CASSQVASGGATGELFF
>TRBV12-3/TRBV12-4|TRBJ1-2
CASSFSQGYGYTF
>TRBV9|TRBJ1-3
CASSAPRGSPGNTIYF
>TRBV7-2|TRBJ1-2
CASSLGSGGNYGYTF
>TRBV25-1|TRBJ1-1
CASSDPFTGVAFF
>TRBV4-1|TRBJ1-1
CASSQVLGEGTEAFF
>TRBV12-5|TRBJ1-1
CASLPDGRGTEAFF
>TRBV10-3|TRBJ2-1
CAISESGLEQFF
>TRBV27|TRBJ2-7
CASSRQGGYEQYF
>TRBV19|TRBJ2-7
CASSPIGGYEQYF
>TRBV19|TRBJ1-4
CASSIRTGKGEKLFF
>TRBV6-5|TRBJ1-2
CASGEIQGYYGYTF
>TRBV6-2/TRBV6-3|TRBJ1-1
CASSLTGKITEAFF